This TCR beta chain comes out of a study of blood T cell repertoires in COVID-19. The CDR3 runs to 14 residues. Germline CDR1 reads SGDLS; CDR2 reads YYNGEE. The V gene lost 4 bases and the J gene lost 1 base, with 11 bases spanning the gap. This table comes from immunoSEQ multiplex PCR, and its TCRdb copy is limited to in-frame clones, with some not included. The sample shows under 400,000 clones, around 91% of them seen only once. This TCR was sampled from a man younger than 35 with active or convalescent COVID-19. The chain recombines TRBV9 with TRBJ1-1; tentatively, D is TRBD1 (5 bases). Sequencing was carried out using peripheral blood. The CDR3 DNA follows: TGTGCCAGCAGCCTTGGACACCCGAACACTGAAGCTTTCTTT. Its translation: CASSLGHPNTEAFF.